A single sample gave rise to the 13 T cell receptor beta chains below, sequenced in a study of shared clonotypes between healthy human individuals (dated by TCRdb to the early 2020s). Library prep was done by the immunoSEQ multiplex PCR assay. The clones in this table, taken by TCRdb from immuneACCESS, are in-frame only. Not every clone is retained; where verified, under half of the shortfall comes from an unresolved V gene, and the cause of the rest is unknown. Within this sample are about 1.1 million clones, with 75% to 85% of them counted one time only. Roughly 0.61% of the sample is in the top ten clones. Input material: memory CD4+ T cells from PBMCs. Taken with the paper, the label for cell subset or site translates to: CD45RA-negative fraction. The receptor source for this set is a man aged 18 to 30 in good health. Some clones in this sample may be carry-over from other donors' samples.

The chain has TRBV5-6 and TRBJ2-6, with TRBD1 as a possible D gene (6 bases). Trimming pared 0 bases from V and 0 bases from J, leaving 10 bases between. Looked up from germline, CDR1 is SGHDT and CDR2 is YYEEEE. This CDR3 contains 17 residues. The DNA for the CDR3 is TGTGCCAGCAGCTTGGCCCTGGACAGCTCTGGGGCCAACGTCCTGACTTTC. This gives the protein CASSLALDSSGANVLTF.

This clone was detected only a few times. The chain is built from TRBV5-1 and TRBJ2-5, with 14 bases identical to TRBD2. Germline-derived CDR1 and CDR2 are SGHRS and YFSETQ. The trim removed 5 bases at V and 5 bases at J, leaving 8 bases unmatched. This CDR3 spans 16 amino acids. The CDR3 nucleotides read TGCGCCAGCAGAGCCGGGACTAGCGGGAGAGGGGAGACCCAGTACTTC. It codes for CASRAGTSGRGETQYF.

In this sample, this clone turned up a few times. The rearrangement joins TRBV7-9 to TRBJ2-7, with no clear D. Germline lookup yields CDR1 SEHNR and CDR2 FQNEAQ (reference sequence). V lost 4 bases, J lost 6 bases, and 7 bases lay in between. The CDR3 loop spans 11 amino acids. The CDR3 DNA sequence: TGTGCCAGCAGCTGGACCGTCGAGCAGTACTTC. It yields the protein CASSWTVEQYF.

J is TRBJ2-7 and V is TRBV28, with 9 bases fitting TRBD2. With 6 bases clipped from V and 2 bases from J, the junction kept 8 bases outside the gene matches. Germline V CDR1 and CDR2: MDHEN, SYDVKM. The CDR3 has 15 amino acids. CDR3: CASSAPGLATYEQYF. DNA of the CDR3: TGTGCCAGCAGCGCACCGGGACTAGCAACCTACGAGCAGTACTTC.

This clone has just a few counts. CDR3: CASRHRGRFNQPQHF. CDR3 nucleotide sequence: TGTGCCAGCAGGCACAGGGGACGCTTCAATCAGCCCCAGCATTTT. This chain uses TRBV28 with TRBJ1-5, with 7 bases fitting TRBD1. Germline V gene lookup returns CDR1 MDHEN and CDR2 SYDVKM. V was pared by 6 bases and J by 3 bases, with 8 bases of the junction left unmatched. The CDR3 has 15 residues. The entire variable domain, with the rest obtained from reference TRBV28 and TRBJ1-5, is as follows: DVKVTQSSRYLVKRTGEKVFLECVQDMDHENMFWYRQDPGLGLRLIYFSYDVKMKEKGDIPEGYSVSREKKERFSLILESASTNQTSMYLCASRHRGRFNQPQHFGDGTRLSIL.

Here the CDR3 DNA reads TGTGCCAGCAGCTTCAGAGGTAGCAATCAGCCCCAGCATTTT. It codes for CASSFRGSNQPQHF. The chain has TRBV5-8 and TRBJ1-5; D call uncertain. From germline, CDR1 is SGHTS and CDR2 YDEGEE. This CDR3 has 14 amino acids. V lost 2 bases and J lost 0, with 6 bases in between.

The DNA for the CDR3 is TGTGCCAGCAGTGGGTGGCAGGGCAACTATGGCTACACCTTC. Its protein is CASSGWQGNYGYTF. The chain combines TRBV2 with TRBJ1-2, with D possibly matching TRBD1 (5 bases). The CDR3 length is 14 residues. CDR1 SNHLY and CDR2 FYNNEI come from the germline V gene. Trimming shortened V by 4 bases and J by 2 bases, and 11 bases separated the two germline ends.

The chain recombines TRBV27 with TRBJ1-4; weak D call: TRBD1 (6 bases). The V gene lost 7 bases and the J gene lost 0 bases, with 21 bases spanning the gap. Germline loops: CDR1 MNHEY, CDR2 SMNVEV (reference sequence). The CDR3 runs to 18 residues. In nucleotides, the CDR3 is TGTGCCAGCAAGACACACAGGAGGGGGTATACAACTAATGAAAAACTGTTTTTT. Protein product: CASKTHRRGYTTNEKLFF.

About this clone: This sample includes further DNA sequences coding for the same CDR3. The chain uses TRBV7-2 and TRBJ2-3; 13 bases line up with TRBD2. Germline trimming cut 1 base from V and 0 bases from J; bases unmatched to any gene: 4. The CDR3 has 18 residues. CDR1 and CDR2 from the germline V gene are SGHTA and FQGNSA. This CDR3 reads CASSLVLAGGPSTDTQYF. CDR3 DNA: TGTGCCAGCAGCTTAGTACTAGCGGGAGGGCCTAGCACAGATACGCAGTATTTT.

A note on this clone: Other DNA sequences from this sample encode an identical CDR3 as well. The V call is TRBV7-7, the J call TRBJ2-2; D may be TRBD1 (5 bases). V lost 2 bases to trimming and J lost 6 bases, with 7 bases between them. Germline loops: CDR1 SSHAT, CDR2 FNYEAQ (reference sequence). The CDR3 contains 13 residues. The CDR3 nucleotides read TGTGCCAGCAGCTTATCAGGGCCCGGGGAGCTGTTTTTT. This sequence encodes CASSLSGPGELFF.

The chain is built from TRBV5-1 and TRBJ2-7; D uncertain. V was cut by 4 bases and J by 5 bases, with 16 bases left in between. Per germline, CDR1 SGHRS and CDR2 YFSETQ. The CDR3 has 14 residues. CDR3: CASSGDPEYNEQYF. The CDR3 DNA sequence: TGCGCCAGCAGCGGCGATCCCGAATATAACGAGCAGTACTTC.

This sequence joins TRBV5-5 and TRBJ2-7; maybe TRBD1 (6 bases). The ends were cut back, 4 bases at V and 4 bases at J, with 15 bases in the middle. The CDR3 extends over 14 amino acids. In germline, CDR1 is SGHKS, CDR2 YYEKEE (reference sequence). CDR3 region: CASSLGAFGYEQYF. DNA of the CDR3: TGTGCCAGCAGCCTGGGGGCCTTCGGGTACGAGCAGTACTTC.

Concerning this clone itself: Different DNA sequences within this sample yield the same CDR3. The chain employs TRBV7-2 and TRBJ2-3, with 9 bases fitting TRBD2. V trimming: 5 bases; J trimming: 3 bases; junction bases outside the gene matches: 3. The CDR3 extends over 14 amino acids. Germline assignment: CDR1 SGHTA and CDR2 FQGNSA. CDR3 DNA sequence: TGTGCCAGCAGCCGCGGGGGGGGGACAGATACGCAGTATTTT. This gives the protein CASSRGGGTDTQYF.